Given below is one T cell receptor (beta chain) in context. The CDR3 spans 15 residues. Germline V gene lookup returns CDR1 LNHDA and CDR2 SQIVND (reference sequence). TCRdb reprocessed the 5' RACE reads, keeping one entry per CDR3 protein, no DNA. The record lists a few hundred thousand distinct CDR3 sequences, of which the ten most abundant hold around 2.4%. The sample originates from a study of monozygotic twins with inflammatory bowel disease. Sequencing used blood. The V and J genes are TRBV19 and TRBJ2-3; TCRdb's D gene call, TRBD1, goes unchecked for lack of DNA. The sequence came from a human donor with ulcerative colitis or Crohn's disease, or a healthy co-twin of an affected twin (not recorded which). The CDR3 sequence: CASSTGTGWPDTQYF.